This T cell receptor beta chain comes out of a study of T cell responses to AZD1222 COVID-19 vaccine. The method was immunoSEQ multiplex PCR; TCRdb's version includes in-frame clones alone and lacks a portion of them. The repertoire includes some 74,000 clones, 85% to 90% of them detected once, and over 1.1% sits in the top ten. Germline loops: CDR1 MNHNS, CDR2 SASEGT. V was clipped by 2 bases and J by 4 bases, with 11 bases between them. This CDR3 region has 14 residues. The rearrangement links TRBV6-1 to TRBJ1-1, with D uncertain. The clonotype was recovered from an adult who received the AZD1222 COVID-19 vaccine. The sequencing used peripheral blood, collected 28 days after the second AZD1222 dose. CDR3 residues: CASSESYGPTEAFF. The DNA of the CDR3 is TGTGCCAGCAGTGAATCTTACGGACCCACTGAAGCTTTCTTT.